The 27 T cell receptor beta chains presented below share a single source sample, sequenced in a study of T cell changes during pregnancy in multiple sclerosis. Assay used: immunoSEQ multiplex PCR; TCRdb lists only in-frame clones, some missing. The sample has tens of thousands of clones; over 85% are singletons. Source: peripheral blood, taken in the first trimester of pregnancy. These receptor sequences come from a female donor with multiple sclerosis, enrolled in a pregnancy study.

This CDR3 is CASKLGQNNEQFF. In DNA, the CDR3 is TGTGCCAGCAAACTCGGACAGAACAATGAGCAGTTCTTC. V is TRBV2 and J is TRBJ2-1; D is possibly TRBD1 (6 bases). There are 13 residues in the CDR3. Trimming removed 7 bases at V and 5 bases at J, with 12 bases between. The germline gives CDR1 SNHLY, CDR2 FYNNEI.

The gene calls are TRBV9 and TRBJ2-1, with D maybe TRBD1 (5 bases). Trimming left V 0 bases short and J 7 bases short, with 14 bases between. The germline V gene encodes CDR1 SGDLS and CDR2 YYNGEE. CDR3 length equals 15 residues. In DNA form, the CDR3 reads TGTGCCAGCAGCGTAGGACAGACCCTAGGGAATGAGCAGTTCTTC. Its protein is CASSVGQTLGNEQFF.

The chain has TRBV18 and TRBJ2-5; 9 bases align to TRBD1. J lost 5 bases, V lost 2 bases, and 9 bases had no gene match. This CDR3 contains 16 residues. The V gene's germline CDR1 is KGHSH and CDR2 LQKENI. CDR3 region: CASSPINRGLAETQYF. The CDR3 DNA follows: TGTGCCAGCTCACCAATAAACAGGGGGCTTGCTGAGACCCAGTACTTC.

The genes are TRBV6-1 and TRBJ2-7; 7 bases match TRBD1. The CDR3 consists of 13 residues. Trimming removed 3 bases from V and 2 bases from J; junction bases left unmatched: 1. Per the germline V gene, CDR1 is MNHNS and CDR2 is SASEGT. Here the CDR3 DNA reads TGTGCCAGCAGTGAGGGACAGACCTACGAGCAGTACTTC. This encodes CASSEGQTYEQYF.

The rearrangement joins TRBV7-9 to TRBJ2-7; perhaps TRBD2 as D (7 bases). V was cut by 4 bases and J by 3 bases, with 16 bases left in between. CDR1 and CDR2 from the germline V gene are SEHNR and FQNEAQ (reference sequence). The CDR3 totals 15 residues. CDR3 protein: CASSWGGRGVYEQYF. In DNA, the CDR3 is TGTGCCAGCAGCTGGGGGGGTAGGGGGGTCTACGAGCAGTACTTC.

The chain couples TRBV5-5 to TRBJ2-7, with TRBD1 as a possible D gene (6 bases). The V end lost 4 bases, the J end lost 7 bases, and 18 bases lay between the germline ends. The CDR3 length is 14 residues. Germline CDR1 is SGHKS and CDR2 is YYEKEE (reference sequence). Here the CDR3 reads CASSETGTSREQYF. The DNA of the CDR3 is TGTGCCAGCAGCGAGACAGGAACCAGTCGGGAGCAGTACTTC.

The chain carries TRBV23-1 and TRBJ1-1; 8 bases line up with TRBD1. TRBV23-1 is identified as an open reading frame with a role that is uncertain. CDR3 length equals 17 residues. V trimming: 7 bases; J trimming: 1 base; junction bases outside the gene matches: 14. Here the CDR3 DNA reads TGCGCCAGCAACACCGACAGGGGCTTGGGGGAGAACACTGAAGCTTTCTTT. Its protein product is CASNTDRGLGENTEAFF.

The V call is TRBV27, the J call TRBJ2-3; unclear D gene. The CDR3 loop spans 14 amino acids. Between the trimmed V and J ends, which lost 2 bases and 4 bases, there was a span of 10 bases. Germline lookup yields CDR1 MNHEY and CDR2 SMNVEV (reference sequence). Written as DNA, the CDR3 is TGTGCCAGCAGTTTAGCTCGGGTCCCAGATACGCAGTATTTT. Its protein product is CASSLARVPDTQYF.

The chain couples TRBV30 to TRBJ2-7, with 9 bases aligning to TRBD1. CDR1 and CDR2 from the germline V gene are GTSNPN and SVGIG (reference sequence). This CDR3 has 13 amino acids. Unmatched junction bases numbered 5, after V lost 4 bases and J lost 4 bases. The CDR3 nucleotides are TGTGCCTGGACGGGACAGGGCTTTTACGAGCAGTACTTC. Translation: CAWTGQGFYEQYF.

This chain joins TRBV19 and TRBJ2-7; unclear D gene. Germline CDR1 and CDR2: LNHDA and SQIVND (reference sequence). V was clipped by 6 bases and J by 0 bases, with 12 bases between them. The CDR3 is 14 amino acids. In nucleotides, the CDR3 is TGTGCCAGTAGCCTCGGCAGGTTCTCCTACGAGCAGTACTTC. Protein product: CASSLGRFSYEQYF.

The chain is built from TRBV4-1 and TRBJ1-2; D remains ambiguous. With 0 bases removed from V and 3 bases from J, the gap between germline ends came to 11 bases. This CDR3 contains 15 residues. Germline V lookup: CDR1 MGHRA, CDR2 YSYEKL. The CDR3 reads CASSQDSQVYYGYTF. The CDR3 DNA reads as TGCGCCAGCAGCCAAGATAGTCAGGTATACTATGGCTACACCTTC.

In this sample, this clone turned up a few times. Here the CDR3 reads CASSLGGVGEKLFF. Written as DNA, the CDR3 is TGTGCCAGCAGCTTAGGAGGCGTGGGTGAAAAACTGTTTTTT. V usage is TRBV11-2 and J usage is TRBJ1-4; D unresolved. The V end lost 1 base, the J end lost 7 bases, and 10 bases lay between the germline ends. The germline V gene encodes CDR1 SGHAT and CDR2 FQNNGV. CDR3 size: 14 residues.

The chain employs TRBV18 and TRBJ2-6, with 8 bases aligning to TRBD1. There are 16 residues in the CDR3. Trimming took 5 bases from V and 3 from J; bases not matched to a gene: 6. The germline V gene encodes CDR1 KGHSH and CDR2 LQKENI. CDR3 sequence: CASSSQGAHGANVLTF. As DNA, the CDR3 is TGTGCCAGCTCATCGCAGGGGGCGCATGGGGCCAACGTCCTGACTTTC.

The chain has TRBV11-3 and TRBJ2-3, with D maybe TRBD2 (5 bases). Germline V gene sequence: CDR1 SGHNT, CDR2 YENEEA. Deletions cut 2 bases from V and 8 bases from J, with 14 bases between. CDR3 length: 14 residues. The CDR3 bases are TGTGCCAGCAGCTTATCGGCGGGCGAAGGTACGCAGTATTTT. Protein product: CASSLSAGEGTQYF. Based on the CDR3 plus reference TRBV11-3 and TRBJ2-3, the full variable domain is EAGVVQSPRYKIIEKKQPVAFWCNPISGHNTLYWYLQNLGQGPELLIRYENEEAVDDSQLPKDRFSAERLKGVDSTLKIQPAELGDSAVYLCASSLSAGEGTQYFGPGTRLTVL.

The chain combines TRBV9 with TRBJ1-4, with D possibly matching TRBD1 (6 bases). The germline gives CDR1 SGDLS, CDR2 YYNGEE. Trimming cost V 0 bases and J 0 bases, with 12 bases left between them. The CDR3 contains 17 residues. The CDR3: CASSVDSGATTNEKLFF. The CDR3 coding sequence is TGTGCCAGCAGCGTAGACTCAGGGGCTACAACTAATGAAAAACTGTTTTTT.

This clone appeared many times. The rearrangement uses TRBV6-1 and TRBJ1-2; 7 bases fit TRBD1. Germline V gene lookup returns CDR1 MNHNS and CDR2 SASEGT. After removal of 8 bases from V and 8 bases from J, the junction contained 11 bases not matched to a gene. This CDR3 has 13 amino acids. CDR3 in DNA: TGTGCCAGCCCGGGACAGAACTTAGCGGGCTACACCTTC. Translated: CASPGQNLAGYTF.

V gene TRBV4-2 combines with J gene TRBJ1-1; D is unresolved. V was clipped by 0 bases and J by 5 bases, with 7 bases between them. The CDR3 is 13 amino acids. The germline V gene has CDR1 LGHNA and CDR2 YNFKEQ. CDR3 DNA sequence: TGTGCCAGCAGCCAAGAGAGGTTTACTGAAGCTTTCTTT. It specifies CASSQERFTEAFF.

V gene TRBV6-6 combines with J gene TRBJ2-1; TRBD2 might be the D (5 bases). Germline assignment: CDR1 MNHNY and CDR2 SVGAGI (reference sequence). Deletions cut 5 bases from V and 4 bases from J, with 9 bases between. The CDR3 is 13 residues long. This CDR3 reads CASSERTYNEQFF. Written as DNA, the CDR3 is TGTGCCAGCAGTGAGCGGACTTACAATGAGCAGTTCTTC.

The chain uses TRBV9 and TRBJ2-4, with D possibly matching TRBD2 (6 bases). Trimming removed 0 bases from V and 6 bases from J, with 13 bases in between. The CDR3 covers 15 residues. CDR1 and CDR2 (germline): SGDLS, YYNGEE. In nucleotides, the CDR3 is TGTGCCAGCAGCGTAGGTGTATCGGAGGGAAACATTCAGTACTTC. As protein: CASSVGVSEGNIQYF.

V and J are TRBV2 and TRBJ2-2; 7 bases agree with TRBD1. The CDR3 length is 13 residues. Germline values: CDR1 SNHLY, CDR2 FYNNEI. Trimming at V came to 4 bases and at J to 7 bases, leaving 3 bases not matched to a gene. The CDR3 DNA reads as TGTGCCAGCAGTGGACAGGGCGGCGGGGAGCTGTTTTTT. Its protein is CASSGQGGGELFF.

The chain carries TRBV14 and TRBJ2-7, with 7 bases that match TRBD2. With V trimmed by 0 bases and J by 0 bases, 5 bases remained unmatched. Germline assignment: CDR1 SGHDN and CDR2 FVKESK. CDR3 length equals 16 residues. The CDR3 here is CASSQEWGGSSYEQYF. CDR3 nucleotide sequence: TGTGCCAGCAGCCAAGAATGGGGCGGGAGCTCCTACGAGCAGTACTTC. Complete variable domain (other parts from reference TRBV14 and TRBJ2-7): EAGVTQFPSHSVIEKGQTVTLRCDPISGHDNLYWYRRVMGKEIKFLLHFVKESKQDESGMPNNRFLAERTGGTYSTLKVQPAELEDSGVYFCASSQEWGGSSYEQYFGPGTRLTVT.

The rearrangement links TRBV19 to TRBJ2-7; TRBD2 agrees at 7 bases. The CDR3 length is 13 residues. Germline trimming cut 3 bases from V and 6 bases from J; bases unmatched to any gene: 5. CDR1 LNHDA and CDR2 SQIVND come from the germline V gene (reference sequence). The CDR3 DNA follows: TGTGCCAGTAGTATGTTCCGGACTAGCGAGCAGTACTTC. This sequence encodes CASSMFRTSEQYF.

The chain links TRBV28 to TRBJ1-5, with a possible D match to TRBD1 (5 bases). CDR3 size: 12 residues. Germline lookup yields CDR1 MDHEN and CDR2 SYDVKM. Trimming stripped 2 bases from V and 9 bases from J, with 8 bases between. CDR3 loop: CASSLGGRPQHF. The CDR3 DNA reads TGTGCCAGCAGTTTAGGGGGGAGGCCCCAGCATTTT.

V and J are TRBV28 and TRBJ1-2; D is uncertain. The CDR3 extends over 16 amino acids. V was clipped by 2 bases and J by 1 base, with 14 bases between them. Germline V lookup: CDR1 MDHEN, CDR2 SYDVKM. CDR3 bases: TGTGCCAGCAGTTTAATTGAGGGAAGCGATAACTATGGCTACACCTTC. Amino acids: CASSLIEGSDNYGYTF.

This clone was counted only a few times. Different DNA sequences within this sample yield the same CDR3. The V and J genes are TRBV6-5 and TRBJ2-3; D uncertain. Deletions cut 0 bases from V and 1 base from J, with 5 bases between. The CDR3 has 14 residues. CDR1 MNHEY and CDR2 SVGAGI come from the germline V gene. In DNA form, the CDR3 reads TGTGCCAGCAGTTACTCCCGGGGCACAGATACGCAGTATTTT. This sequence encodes CASSYSRGTDTQYF.

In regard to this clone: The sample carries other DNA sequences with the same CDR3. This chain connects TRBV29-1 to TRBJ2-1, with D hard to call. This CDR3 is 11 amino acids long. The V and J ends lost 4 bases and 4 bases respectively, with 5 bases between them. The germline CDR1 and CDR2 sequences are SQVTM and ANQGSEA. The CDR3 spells CSVVNYNEQFF. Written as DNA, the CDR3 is TGCAGCGTTGTAAATTACAATGAGCAGTTCTTC.

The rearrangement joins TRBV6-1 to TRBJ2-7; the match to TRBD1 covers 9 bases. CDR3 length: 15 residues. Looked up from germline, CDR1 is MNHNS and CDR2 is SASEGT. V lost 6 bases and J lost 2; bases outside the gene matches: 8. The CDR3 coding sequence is TGTGCCAGCAGCGCAGCGGGACAGGGAGCCTACGAGCAGTACTTC. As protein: CASSAAGQGAYEQYF.